These 24 T cell receptor beta chains were sequenced from one sample in a study of blood T cell repertoires in COVID-19 (TCRdb year 2020). To prepare the library, the immunoSEQ multiplex PCR assay was applied. The table was pulled from immuneACCESS by TCRdb, which kept in-frame rearrangements only. Such tables lose some clones; where checked, under half of the loss comes from unresolved V genes, and the rest has no known cause. The sample table holds 180,000 or so clones, of which 65% to 90% were seen once. The top ten constitute 8% to 10% of the sample. The sequencing input was peripheral blood. The receptors were gathered from a man aged 60 to 69 with acute or convalescent COVID-19.

The CDR3 here is CASSYGLGEQFF. The DNA for the CDR3 is TGTGCCAGCAGCTACGGACTCGGAGAGCAGTTCTTC. The chain links TRBV7-3 to TRBJ2-1; TRBD2 might be the D (5 bases). The CDR3 length is 12 residues. Per germline, CDR1 SGHTA and CDR2 FQGTGA. V was clipped by 4 bases and J by 10 bases, with 11 bases between them.

The CDR3 sequence: CASSPSQGSYNEQFF. DNA of the CDR3: TGTGCCAGCTCACCATCTCAGGGCTCCTACAATGAGCAGTTCTTC. V gene TRBV18 combines with J gene TRBJ2-1; tentative D call: TRBD1 (5 bases). Trimming cost V 2 bases and J 0 bases, with 8 bases left between them. The CDR3 covers 15 residues. The germline CDR1 and CDR2 sequences are KGHSH and LQKENI.

The chain carries TRBV7-3 and TRBJ2-3, with D possibly TRBD1 on 6 matching bases. This CDR3 has 13 amino acids. CDR1 SGHTA and CDR2 FQGTGA come from the germline V gene. The V gene lost 4 bases and the J gene lost 3 bases, with 8 bases spanning the gap. CDR3 coding DNA: TGTGCCAGCAGCTCCGGGACAACAGATACGCAGTATTTT. The encoded protein is CASSSGTTDTQYF.

V and J are TRBV7-3 and TRBJ2-5, with D maybe TRBD2 (6 bases). The V gene's germline CDR1 is SGHTA and CDR2 FQGTGA. The CDR3 has 13 residues. Trimming stripped 5 bases from V and 5 bases from J, with 12 bases between. As DNA, the CDR3 is TGTGCCAGCAGCGGAGGGGTTGGGGAGACCCAGTACTTC. This translates into CASSGGVGETQYF. Combining the CDR3 with reference TRBV7-3 and TRBJ2-5 gives the whole variable domain GAGVSQTPSNKVTEKGKYVELRCDPISGHTALYWYRQSLGQGPEFLIYFQGTGAADDSGLPNDRFFAVRPEGSVSTLKIQRTERGDSAVYLCASSGGVGETQYFGPGTRLLVL.

The chain links TRBV18 to TRBJ2-3; D is possibly TRBD2 (5 bases). The CDR3 extends over 15 amino acids. V was clipped by 1 base and J by 0 bases, with 8 bases between them. CDR1 and CDR2 from the germline V gene are KGHSH and LQKENI. The CDR3 sequence is CASSPLEGSTDTQYF. CDR3 nucleotide sequence: TGTGCCAGCTCACCACTTGAGGGAAGCACAGATACGCAGTATTTT.

V and J are TRBV24-1 and TRBJ1-2; 8 nucleotides match TRBD1. The CDR3 consists of 15 residues. The J segment lost 4 bases and the V segment lost 1 base, leaving 4 bases of the junction unmatched. Germline V lookup: CDR1 KGHDR, CDR2 SFDVKD. In nucleotides, the CDR3 is TGTGCCACCAGTGATTTAGGCAGGGGGCCCTATGGCTACACCTTC. It codes for CATSDLGRGPYGYTF.

The chain couples TRBV7-9 to TRBJ1-4; the D gene is possibly TRBD1 (6 bases). The CDR3 has 15 amino acids. The V gene lost 6 bases and the J gene lost 8 bases, with 19 bases spanning the gap. Germline V gene lookup returns CDR1 SEHNR and CDR2 FQNEAQ (reference sequence). The CDR3 loop reads CASSLVAGELEKLFF. In DNA, the CDR3 is TGTGCCAGCAGTCTAGTGGCAGGGGAACTCGAAAAACTGTTTTTT.

The rearrangement uses TRBV29-1 and TRBJ1-2; 11 nucleotides match TRBD1. Germline assignment: CDR1 SQVTM and CDR2 ANQGSEA. The CDR3 covers 15 residues. Trimming took 0 bases from V and 7 from J; bases not matched to a gene: 7. DNA of the CDR3: TGCAGCGTTGAAGACCGGACAGGGGGCACGCGTGGCTACACCTTC. This encodes CSVEDRTGGTRGYTF.

This clone was recorded many times. The chain employs TRBV5-1 and TRBJ1-1; D possibly corresponds to TRBD1 (5 bases). The CDR3 runs to 14 residues. Germline V lookup: CDR1 SGHRS, CDR2 YFSETQ. V lost 7 bases and J lost 7, with 20 bases in between. This CDR3 is CASQSGGLSFEAFF. The CDR3 DNA is TGCGCCAGCCAATCCGGGGGATTATCCTTTGAAGCTTTCTTT.

The chain employs TRBV5-1 and TRBJ2-5; D not certain. V lost 4 bases to trimming and J lost 5 bases, with 12 bases between them. The CDR3 is 13 residues long. Germline V lookup: CDR1 SGHRS, CDR2 YFSETQ. The CDR3 DNA follows: TGCGCCAGCAGCCCGAGCTCTTGGGAGACCCAGTACTTC. As protein: CASSPSSWETQYF.

This clone has a single count. The chain is built from TRBV7-8 and TRBJ2-1, with a weak D call TRBD2 (5 bases). CDR1 SGHVS and CDR2 FQNEAQ come from the germline V gene. The CDR3 is 15 residues long. V was clipped by 2 bases and J by 6 bases, with 14 bases between them. The CDR3 DNA reads TGTGCCAGCAGCTTATCGGTAGCGCGGTCCAATGAGCAGTTCTTC. This translates into CASSLSVARSNEQFF.

About this clone: Other DNA sequences in this sample translate to the same CDR3. The chain uses TRBV5-1 and TRBJ2-7; perhaps TRBD1 as D (5 bases). This CDR3 contains 14 residues. V lost 5 bases, J lost 0 bases, and 12 bases lay in between. Germline-derived CDR1 and CDR2 are SGHRS and YFSETQ. Written as DNA, the CDR3 is TGCGCCAGCAGTCCTCAGGGTAACTCCTACGAGCAGTACTTC. Residues: CASSPQGNSYEQYF.

The V call is TRBV5-1, the J call TRBJ1-1, with D perhaps matching TRBD1 (6 bases). The CDR3 contains 15 residues. Germline assignment: CDR1 SGHRS and CDR2 YFSETQ. Trimming stripped 0 bases from V and 0 bases from J, with 9 bases between. Here the CDR3 reads CASSLADRMNTEAFF. The DNA for the CDR3 is TGCGCCAGCAGCTTGGCCGACAGGATGAACACTGAAGCTTTCTTT.

The chain links TRBV7-8 to TRBJ2-7; 14 nucleotides match TRBD2. After removal of 1 base from V and 4 bases from J, the junction contained 6 bases not matched to a gene. Germline CDR1 SGHVS, CDR2 FQNEAQ. The CDR3 consists of 17 residues. The CDR3 DNA is TGTGCCAGCAGCTTAGGGGCCCGACTAGCGGGAGGGTACGAGCAGTACTTC. Protein: CASSLGARLAGGYEQYF.

This clone has just a few counts. The rearrangement links TRBV9 to TRBJ1-2; 10 bases are shared with TRBD1. V shed 2 bases and J 8 bases; nucleotides not matched to a gene: 6. Germline lookup yields CDR1 SGDLS and CDR2 YYNGEE. The CDR3 length is 14 residues. The CDR3 DNA is TGTGCCAGCAGCGTTTCCGGGACAGGGGACGGCTACACCTTC. Translation gives CASSVSGTGDGYTF.

The chain joins TRBV5-1 to TRBJ2-7; D may be TRBD2 (5 bases). The germline V gene encodes CDR1 SGHRS and CDR2 YFSETQ. The CDR3 sequence is 14 residues long. Trimming removed 4 bases at V and 2 bases at J, with 13 bases between. The CDR3 bases are TGCGCCAGCAGCGAAGAAGAGGGAACCTACGAGCAGTACTTC. This translates into CASSEEEGTYEQYF.

The chain links TRBV15 to TRBJ2-1; D is possibly TRBD1 (5 bases). V lost 3 bases, J lost 7 bases, and 10 bases lay in between. Germline CDR1 LNHNV, CDR2 YYDKDF (reference sequence). This CDR3 has 13 residues. The CDR3 region has the DNA TGTGCCACCAGCAGCGGACACAGGAATGAGCAGTTCTTC. As protein: CATSSGHRNEQFF.

The chain combines TRBV5-1 with TRBJ1-1, with D possibly matching TRBD1 (5 bases). V was clipped by 9 bases and J by 1 base, with 13 bases between them. CDR3 length equals 13 residues. Germline V gene lookup returns CDR1 SGHRS and CDR2 YFSETQ. The CDR3 region has the DNA TGCGCCACCTTCGACAGCCCGAACACTGAAGCTTTCTTT. Translating it yields CATFDSPNTEAFF.

The gene calls are TRBV18 and TRBJ1-4; tentatively, D is TRBD1 (6 bases). The germline V gene has CDR1 KGHSH and CDR2 LQKENI. The V gene lost 5 bases and the J gene lost 10 bases, with 20 bases spanning the gap. CDR3 size: 15 residues. This CDR3 reads CASSSDRPAMVKLFF. CDR3 DNA sequence: TGTGCCAGCTCATCAGACAGGCCAGCAATGGTAAAACTGTTTTTT.

This clone appeared once. This chain connects TRBV6-1 to TRBJ1-6; 7 bases map to TRBD1. The CDR3 runs to 18 residues. Trimming took 0 bases from V and 1 from J; bases not matched to a gene: 6. Germline V lookup: CDR1 MNHNS, CDR2 SASEGT. The CDR3, as DNA: TGTGCCAGCAGTGAAGCGGGAGACAGGGTATCCTATAATTCACCCCTCCACTTT. This codes for CASSEAGDRVSYNSPLHF.

This clone was seen a few times. The chain joins TRBV2 to TRBJ2-7; D gene ambiguous. CDR1 is SNHLY, CDR2 FYNNEI, per germline. Trimming pared 3 bases from V and 0 bases from J, leaving 15 bases between. This CDR3 has 16 amino acids. The CDR3: CASSDLGSLSSYEQYF. Here the CDR3 DNA reads TGTGCCAGCAGTGACCTGGGCAGCCTAAGCTCCTACGAGCAGTACTTC.

Concerning this clone itself: At the DNA level, this CDR3 is encoded by other sequences in the same sample as well. The chain links TRBV5-1 to TRBJ2-2; D remains unclear. Germline assignment: CDR1 SGHRS and CDR2 YFSETQ. The germline V and J ends were trimmed by 4 bases and 2 bases, with 3 bases remaining between them. This CDR3 has 12 residues. Here the CDR3 reads CASSLNTGELFF. DNA of the CDR3: TGCGCCAGCAGCCTCAACACCGGGGAGCTGTTTTTT.

The chain has TRBV19 and TRBJ1-1; D uncertain. The CDR3 loop spans 11 amino acids. V was shortened by 7 bases and J by 3 bases, with 6 bases between the two germline ends. Germline V gene lookup returns CDR1 LNHDA and CDR2 SQIVND (reference sequence). In DNA, the CDR3 is TGTGCCAGTATCTTAGACACTGAAGCTTTCTTT. Its protein is CASILDTEAFF.

The chain combines TRBV12-3 or TRBV12-4 with TRBJ1-1; no reliable D call. The V gene lost 2 bases and the J gene lost 6 bases, with 10 bases spanning the gap. The CDR3 has 13 residues. CDR3 loop: CASSLPPPAEAFF. The CDR3 DNA reads TGTGCCAGCAGTTTACCCCCTCCAGCTGAAGCTTTCTTT.